Detailed here is one TCR beta chain. Its antigen is not identified. The J segment lost 6 bases and the V segment lost 5 bases, leaving 10 bases of the junction unmatched. CDR3 length: 15 residues. Germline assignment: CDR1 SGHDT and CDR2 YYEEEE. This sample was included in a study of T cells in Graves' hyperthyroidism and ophthalmopathy. Study overall: Peripheral blood was secured at the point of initial diagnosis, before any treatment.

TCR beta CDR3 sequences were amplified from RNA transcripts. The primer set for the first-round RT-PCR of the TCR CDR3 was HTBI. Each CDR3 protein gets one entry after TCRdb re-called the multiplex PCR reads with MiXCR. The data hold about 590,000 distinct CDR3 sequences, with 12% to 15% observed a single time. General observations from the study: The authors' 13 V-J model separated ophthalmopathy from stable hyperthyroidism.

Disease duration was under 3 months in the ophthalmopathy patients, who also had a Clinical Activity Score of at least 3 and a NOSPECS grade of at least 4. It was uncontrolled infection, other autoimmune disease, pregnancy or lactation that excluded patients. This chain joins TRBV5-6 and TRBJ2-7; 11 nucleotides line up with TRBD1. The TCR sequence derives from a woman aged 18 to 35 with Graves' ophthalmopathy. Sequenced: blood. The CDR3 protein is CASSQWDRGSSEQYF. The CDR3 region has the DNA TGTGCCAGCAGTCAATGGGACAGGGGGTCGTCCGAGCAGTACTTC.